This TCR beta chain was found in a study of blood T cell repertoires in COVID-19. About the research overall: Collection of acute and convalescent COVID-19 samples took place in the United States, Italy and Spain. PBMCs, B-cell-depleted T cells, or T cells were the source of the cDNA or gDNA that made up the material.

Original analysis: Estimated nucleated cell counts came from reference gene primer amplification. Produced via immunoSEQ multiplex PCR; TCRdb's table is partial and in-frame only. The V and J calls and clone size come from that table; D and trimming were worked out from the DNA. The data contain around 230,000 clones, around 85% of them singletons. The germline CDR1 and CDR2 sequences are SGDLS and YYNGEE. CDR3 length: 13 amino acids. Between the trimmed V and J ends, which lost 4 bases and 7 bases, there was a span of 14 bases. Sequencing was performed on peripheral blood. The receptor was isolated from a woman aged 80 or over with acute or convalescent COVID-19. The rearrangement uses TRBV9 and TRBJ1-2; tentative D call: TRBD1 (5 bases). The CDR3 sequence is CASSPTVARGYTF. The CDR3 coding sequence is TGTGCCAGCAGCCCGACAGTTGCTCGTGGCTACACCTTC.